This TCR beta chain originates from a study of CD8 T cells in ankylosing spondylitis (dated by TCRdb to the late 2010s). Regarding the research as a whole: T cell receptor beta repertoires were profiled in healthy donors and ankylosing spondylitis patients so that disease-linked TCR variants could be found. In total, the full study cohort was made up of approximately 99 healthy donors and 25 ankylosing spondylitis patients. Samples of peripheral blood were taken, and for ankylosing spondylitis patients, synovial fluid was collected as well.

CDR1 and CDR2, per the germline V gene, are LGHNA and YSLEER. The CDR3 measures 14 amino acids from cysteine to phenylalanine. Of all the DNA, just the CDR3 is kept, 42 bases in frame from base 1. Trimming removed 6 bases from V and 3 bases from J; the gene matches leave 4 bases unexplained. Paper-wide results and their limitations: Some TCR beta motif variants had previously been reported in synovial fluid and blood of reactive arthritis patients, which suggested common disease-initiation mechanisms. Blood from ankylosing spondylitis patients appeared to be characterized by a TCR beta motif made up of fewer than ten highly homologous amino acid variants. In peripheral blood, the disease-linked clones were found at relatively low frequencies and had a CD8+ phenotype. The disease-linked clones were reported to be significantly enriched in matched synovial fluid samples from ankylosing spondylitis patients.

TCRdb names Illumina HiSeq 2500 as the instrument used. Quantitative 5'-RACE with molecular barcodes was used to prepare TCR beta libraries. In the original analysis: Disease-linked TCR variants were identified with a new computational method built on a probabilistic model of VDJ rearrangement. TCRdb trimmed the raw reads at Q25, called clones with MiXCR and kept productive beta chains. CDR3 protein sequences are deduplicated, and each keeps its most common genes and DNA. The V and J calls were not made by the authors but by TCRdb's processing. This sample lists approximately 220,000 distinct CDR3 sequences; roughly 25% were detected once. The leading ten clones occupy roughly 6.7% of the sample. This clonotype has a count of ten or more. The antigen it recognizes is unknown. No qualities accompany the bases; no much larger clone lies one base away.

The receptor's source is a male donor with ankylosing spondylitis or in good health (not recorded which). Sequencing input: blood, either unsorted or a sorted T cell fraction (not recorded which). The chain is made from TRBV4-3 and TRBJ2-3, with 9 middle bases fitting TRBD1. The DNA is TGCGCCAGCAGTCAGGACAGGGGTACAGATACGCAGTATTTT. It translates as CASSQDRGTDTQYF.